This passage covers 29 T cell receptor beta chains from one sample sequenced in a study of T cell responses to AZD1222 COVID-19 vaccine. Sequenced by immunoSEQ multiplex PCR; TCRdb stores in-frame clones only, minus some. The sample gives fewer than 120,000 clones, 87% of which show up once; around 3.2% is in the top ten. Specimen: peripheral blood, collected on day 0 of AZD1222 vaccination. These TCRs come from an adult in good health.

The chain has TRBV5-1 and TRBJ1-2; 9 positions agree with TRBD1. CDR3 size: 14 residues. After removal of 8 bases from V and 7 bases from J, the junction contained 12 bases not matched to a gene. Germline CDR1 reads SGHRS; CDR2 reads YFSETQ. The CDR3 DNA sequence: TGCGCCAGGAACATTAAGACAGGGGGTTTTGGCTACACCTTC. Its protein product is CARNIKTGGFGYTF.

The chain couples TRBV19 to TRBJ2-3, with D perhaps TRBD1 (6 bases). Germline V CDR1 and CDR2: LNHDA, SQIVND (reference sequence). There are 16 residues in the CDR3. V was shortened by 5 bases and J by 5 bases, with 20 bases between the two germline ends. The CDR3, as DNA: TGTGCCAGTAGTCGGACCGGGACACCCGCCGGAGATACGCAGTATTTT. Translated, it gives CASSRTGTPAGDTQYF.

This clone was counted once. The chain joins TRBV19 to TRBJ2-4, with D tentatively TRBD2 (6 bases). Germline CDR1 reads LNHDA; CDR2 reads SQIVND (reference sequence). The CDR3 runs 17 residues. Trimming shortened V by 3 bases and J by 1 base, and 16 bases separated the two germline ends. This CDR3 is CASSITGVSGAKNIQYF. CDR3 DNA: TGTGCCAGTAGTATCACGGGGGTCAGCGGGGCCAAAAACATTCAGTACTTC.

This clone is a singleton in its sample. V is TRBV19 and J is TRBJ2-3, with TRBD1 identical over 9 bases. Trimming cost V 6 bases and J 3 bases; bases outside gene matches: 4. The CDR3 loop spans 14 amino acids. From germline, CDR1 is LNHDA and CDR2 SQIVND (reference sequence). CDR3 bases: TGTGCCAGTAGCGGGACAGGGACTACAGATACGCAGTATTTT. This encodes CASSGTGTTDTQYF.

The J gene is TRBJ1-5, the V gene TRBV11-2; D remains unclear. V lost 1 base and J lost 6, with 19 bases in between. This CDR3 is 17 amino acids long. CDR1 SGHAT and CDR2 FQNNGV come from the germline V gene. CDR3 in DNA: TGTGCCAGCAGCTTAGCTGGCCGATGGGCCTTTAGTCAGCCCCAGCATTTT. It translates to CASSLAGRWAFSQPQHF.

The sample holds one count of this clone. The chain combines TRBV5-1 with TRBJ1-1; TRBD1 agrees at 8 bases. Germline V CDR1 and CDR2: SGHRS, YFSETQ. V lost 3 bases, J lost 4 bases, and 2 bases stayed unmatched. The CDR3 contains 13 residues. DNA for the CDR3: TGCGCCAGCAGCTCAGGACAGGGCACTGAAGCTTTCTTT. It codes for CASSSGQGTEAFF.

This rearrangement joins TRBV23-1 to TRBJ1-5; a possible D gene is TRBD1 (5 bases). TRBV23-1 is placed among ORFs of uncertain function. CDR3 size: 16 residues. With 10 bases removed from V and 0 bases from J, the gap between germline ends came to 19 bases. This chain's CDR3 is CAIMGPTVFSNQPQHF. For the CDR3, the DNA is TGCGCCATAATGGGGCCGACAGTCTTTAGCAATCAGCCCCAGCATTTT.

The chain carries TRBV7-2 and TRBJ1-2, with no clear D. Germline V CDR1 and CDR2: SGHTA, FQGNSA. The CDR3 runs 14 residues. V shed 4 bases and J shed 1 base, with 10 bases lying between them. The CDR3 spells CASSSPELNYGYTF. The DNA for the CDR3 is TGTGCCAGCAGCTCCCCAGAGCTTAACTATGGCTACACCTTC.

This sequence joins TRBV6-4 and TRBJ2-7; possibly TRBD1 for D (6 bases). Looked up from germline, CDR1 is MRHNA and CDR2 is SNTAGT. V lost 8 bases, J lost 3 bases, and 14 bases lay in between. The CDR3 length is 13 residues. In nucleotides, the CDR3 is TGTGCCAGCGGTCCGGGACACTACTACGAGCAGTACTTC. Translated, it gives CASGPGHYYEQYF.

The gene calls are TRBV27 and TRBJ1-1, with D perhaps matching TRBD1 (5 bases). Germline V gene lookup returns CDR1 MNHEY and CDR2 SMNVEV (reference sequence). The CDR3 consists of 14 residues. The V end lost 4 bases, the J end lost 5 bases, and 14 bases lay between the germline ends. CDR3 DNA sequence: TGTGCCAGCAGTTCCTCCTGGGACGGGACTGAAGCTTTCTTT. Its translation is CASSSSWDGTEAFF.

Comments on this clone: Additional DNA sequences in this sample encode the identical CDR3. This chain links TRBV6-1 with TRBJ2-7, with TRBD1 matching 8 bases. Germline assignment: CDR1 MNHNS and CDR2 SASEGT. V shed 1 base, J shed 3 bases, and the junction held 5 bases outside the gene matches. This CDR3 region has 15 residues. The CDR3 is CASSEGQGAFYEQYF. Here the CDR3 DNA reads TGTGCCAGCAGTGAAGGGCAGGGGGCATTCTACGAGCAGTACTTC.

Only a few counts were recorded for this clone. The V call is TRBV7-2, the J call TRBJ2-7; no firm D call. The CDR3 totals 13 residues. Trimming removed 5 bases from V and 2 bases from J, with 10 bases in between. Germline CDR1 SGHTA, CDR2 FQGNSA. Here the CDR3 DNA reads TGTGCCAGCAGCCTCTTCCGAGCCTACGAGCAGTACTTC. It yields the protein CASSLFRAYEQYF.

The chain carries TRBV28 and TRBJ1-6; a weak D match, TRBD1 (6 bases). V shed 2 bases and J shed 7 bases, with 9 bases lying between them. This CDR3 has 14 residues. Looked up from germline, CDR1 is MDHEN and CDR2 is SYDVKM. The CDR3 spells CASSLVQGNSPLHF. The CDR3 region has the DNA TGTGCCAGCAGTTTAGTACAGGGCAATTCACCCCTCCACTTT. Looking up the rest from reference TRBV28 and TRBJ1-6 gives the full variable domain: DVKVTQSSRYLVKRTGEKVFLECVQDMDHENMFWYRQDPGLGLRLIYFSYDVKMKEKGDIPEGYSVSREKKERFSLILESASTNQTSMYLCASSLVQGNSPLHFGNGTRLTVT.

The chain carries TRBV10-1 and TRBJ1-2, with no clear D. The germline V gene has CDR1 WNHNN and CDR2 SYGVQD (reference sequence). This CDR3 comprises 13 residues. V was cut by 0 bases and J by 1 base, with 3 bases left in between. The CDR3 DNA follows: TGCGCCAGCAGTGAGTCCATTAACTATGGCTACACCTTC. Translation gives CASSESINYGYTF.

This chain joins TRBV13 and TRBJ2-7, with TRBD1 matching over 9 bases. Per germline, CDR1 PRHDT and CDR2 FYEKMQ (reference sequence). The CDR3 loop spans 15 amino acids. With 5 bases clipped from V and 4 bases from J, the junction kept 9 bases outside the gene matches. DNA for the CDR3: TGTGCCAGCAGCGGAGGGACAGGGCCTAATTACGAGCAGTACTTC. This encodes CASSGGTGPNYEQYF.

CDR3 residues: CAWRPGGLDTQYF. CDR3 coding DNA: TGTGCCTGGAGACCGGGGGGACTAGATACGCAGTATTTT. The chain combines TRBV30 with TRBJ2-3, with 7 bases that match TRBD2. This CDR3 is 13 amino acids long. Germline V gives CDR1 GTSNPN, CDR2 SVGIG (reference sequence). Trimming removed 3 bases from V and 5 bases from J; junction bases left unmatched: 5.

The chain links TRBV12-3 or TRBV12-4 to TRBJ1-1, with unresolved D. This CDR3 spans 13 amino acids. V lost 1 base, J lost 6 bases, and 9 bases lay in between. The CDR3 DNA is TGTGCCAGCAGTTTAGGGAACATCCCTGAAGCTTTCTTT. Translation: CASSLGNIPEAFF.

The chain links TRBV6-5 to TRBJ2-2; D is uncertain. The germline V and J ends were trimmed by 5 bases and 1 base, with 8 bases remaining between them. Germline loops: CDR1 MNHEY, CDR2 SVGAGI. The CDR3 contains 14 residues. CDR3 nucleotide sequence: TGTGCCAGCAGTCCCGGATGGAACACCGGGGAGCTGTTTTTT. Protein sequence: CASSPGWNTGELFF.

The table lists this clone with a count of one. This chain links TRBV4-1 with TRBJ1-1; tentative D call: TRBD1 (5 bases). The CDR3 is 13 amino acids. CDR1 and CDR2 from the germline V gene are MGHRA and YSYEKL. V lost 5 bases and J lost 4, with 11 bases in between. CDR3 DNA: TGCGCCAGCAGCGATATGAGGGGCACTGAAGCTTTCTTT. It encodes CASSDMRGTEAFF.

The V gene is TRBV25-1, the J gene TRBJ2-7; TRBD1 might be the D (5 bases). Germline CDR1 reads MGHDK; CDR2 reads SYGVNS. V dropped 6 bases and J dropped 2 bases, with 11 bases sitting between them. This CDR3 comprises 13 residues. The CDR3 loop is CASSQGSAYEQYF. DNA for the CDR3: TGTGCCAGCAGCCAGGGATCAGCCTACGAGCAGTACTTC.

The chain uses TRBV3-1 (or the pseudogene TRBV3-2) and TRBJ1-1, with D tentatively TRBD1 (5 bases). CDR1 LGHDT and CDR2 YNNKEL come from the germline V gene (reference sequence). With 4 bases removed from V and 5 bases from J, the gap between germline ends came to 17 bases. The CDR3 sequence is 15 residues long. The CDR3 DNA reads TGTGCCAGCAGCCCCTGGAGGGGCAGGGCGACTGAAGCTTTCTTT. Its protein is CASSPWRGRATEAFF.

The CDR3 protein is CASRIGGISYNEQFF. The CDR3 coding sequence is TGTGCCAGCAGAATCGGGGGAATCTCCTACAATGAGCAGTTCTTC. The chain recombines TRBV7-2 with TRBJ2-1; possible D gene TRBD2, 6 bases. This CDR3 region has 15 residues. Germline-derived CDR1 and CDR2 are SGHTA and FQGNSA. V gave up 6 bases and J gave up 0 bases, with 12 bases separating them.

This chain uses TRBV15 with TRBJ1-3; no firm D call. Germline V gene data show CDR1 as LNHNV and CDR2 as YYDKDF (reference sequence). CDR3 length: 15 amino acids. V lost 0 bases to trimming and J lost 0 bases, with 6 bases between them. The CDR3 region is CATSRDISSGNTIYF. For the CDR3, the DNA is TGTGCCACCAGCAGAGATATCTCCTCTGGAAACACCATATATTTT.

The chain carries TRBV5-1 and TRBJ1-1, with D perhaps TRBD1 (5 bases). Trimming took off 4 bases at V and 4 bases at J, with 20 bases between the two ends. Germline-derived CDR1 and CDR2 are SGHRS and YFSETQ. The CDR3 covers 16 residues. CDR3 coding DNA: TGCGCCAGCAGCGGGACCGTCGGCGGGGGTGGCACTGAAGCTTTCTTT. This codes for CASSGTVGGGGTEAFF. The whole variable domain, remainder taken from reference TRBV5-1 and TRBJ1-1, is KAGVTQTPRYLIKTRGQQVTLSCSPISGHRSVSWYQQTPGQGLQFLFEYFSETQRNKGNFPGRFSGRQFSNSRSEMNVSTLELGDSALYLCASSGTVGGGGTEAFFGQGTRLTVV.

The chain links TRBV15 to TRBJ2-7, with D maybe TRBD2 (6 bases). Germline V gene sequence: CDR1 LNHNV, CDR2 YYDKDF (reference sequence). The V and J ends lost 1 base and 3 bases respectively, with 13 bases between them. The CDR3 totals 15 residues. CDR3 in amino acids: CATSRALGLNYEQYF. Here the CDR3 DNA reads TGTGCCACCAGCAGAGCTTTGGGACTCAACTACGAGCAGTACTTC.

The table lists this clone with a few counts. The chain carries TRBV3-1 (or the pseudogene TRBV3-2) and TRBJ1-4; D is unresolved. This CDR3 is 16 amino acids long. Germline V gene sequence: CDR1 LGHDT, CDR2 YNNKEL (reference sequence). V lost 3 bases and J 0 bases, leaving 11 bases between the germline ends. CDR3 sequence reads: CASSQGRVATNEKLFF. In nucleotides, the CDR3 is TGTGCCAGCAGCCAGGGCAGAGTTGCAACTAATGAAAAACTGTTTTTT.

This rearrangement joins TRBV7-9 to TRBJ1-1; D ambiguous. The CDR3 covers 15 residues. Per the germline V gene, CDR1 is SEHNR and CDR2 is FQNEAQ (reference sequence). V was trimmed by 5 bases and J by 4 bases, leaving 17 bases between them. The CDR3 nucleotides read TGTGCCAGCAGCGTAGACTTTTTGGGCCCCACTGAAGCTTTCTTT. This sequence encodes CASSVDFLGPTEAFF.

The chain employs TRBV29-1 and TRBJ2-1; 8 positions match TRBD1. Trimming took 5 bases from V and 9 from J; bases not matched to a gene: 12. Germline values: CDR1 SQVTM, CDR2 ANQGSEA. The CDR3 is made up of 14 amino acids. CDR3 residues: CSVSSRQGAREQFF. As DNA, the CDR3 is TGCAGCGTTTCTAGTCGGCAGGGGGCGCGTGAGCAGTTCTTC.

The chain employs TRBV11-1 and TRBJ1-4; TRBD1 agrees at 9 bases. J gave up 3 bases and V 3 bases, and 2 bases lay outside the gene matches. This CDR3 is 15 amino acids long. CDR1 and CDR2 from the germline V gene are SGHAT and FQDESV (reference sequence). In DNA, the CDR3 is TGTGCCAGCAGCTTGTACAGGGGGCCTAATGAAAAACTGTTTTTT. Translating gives CASSLYRGPNEKLFF.